This TCR beta chain emerged from a study of T cell responses to AZD1222 COVID-19 vaccine. Overall study results and limits: Clonal diversity was possibly underestimated, and white British individuals and females predominated among donors. Baseline seropositivity occurred in only a handful of AZD1222 recipients. Spike was spanned by vaccine-associated CD4 TCRs, with dominance at 160-218 and 743-854.

Sequenced by immunoSEQ multiplex PCR; TCRdb stores in-frame clones only, minus some. The data show about 200,000 clones, 90% to 95% seen once. V shed 0 bases and J 4 bases; nucleotides not matched to a gene: 8. The CDR3 has 17 residues. Germline CDR1 SGHNT, CDR2 YYREEE (reference sequence). Concerning this clone: The target antigen is unknown.

J is TRBJ1-3 and V is TRBV5-4; TRBD1 matches 9 bases. The receptor was isolated from an adult who received the AZD1222 COVID-19 vaccine. Sequenced material: peripheral blood, taken 28 days after the second AZD1222 dose. DNA of the CDR3: TGTGCCAGCAGCTTGGGGGGAAACAGGGGGCAAGGAAACACCATATATTTT. Translation gives CASSLGGNRGQGNTIYF.